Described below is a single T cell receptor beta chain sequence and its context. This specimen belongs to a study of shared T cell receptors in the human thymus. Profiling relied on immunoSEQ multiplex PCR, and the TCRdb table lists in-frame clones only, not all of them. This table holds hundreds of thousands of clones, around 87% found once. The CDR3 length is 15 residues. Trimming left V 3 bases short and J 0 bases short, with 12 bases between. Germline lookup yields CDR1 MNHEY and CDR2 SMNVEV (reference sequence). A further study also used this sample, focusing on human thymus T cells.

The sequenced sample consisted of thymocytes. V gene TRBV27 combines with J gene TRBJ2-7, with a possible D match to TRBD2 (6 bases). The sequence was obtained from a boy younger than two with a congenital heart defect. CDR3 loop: CASSFGGTHSYEQYF. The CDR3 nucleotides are TGTGCCAGCAGTTTTGGGGGGACTCACTCCTACGAGCAGTACTTC.